A single sample gave rise to the 27 T cell receptor beta chains below, sequenced in a study of beta chain features in type 1 diabetes. Study-level results: Among patients with Type 1 diabetes, TCRB CDR3s were moderately but significantly shorter in every one of the four CD4+ subsets.

Their target antigens are unknown. Reverse transcribing all isolated RNA meant expressed TCRB transcripts were sequenced. Produced via immunoSEQ multiplex PCR; TCRdb's table is partial and in-frame only. The table has about 240,000 clones, roughly 14% seen once; the top ten hold about 0.018%. The source material was naive CD4+ T cells from blood. The source of these receptors is a man under 40 with type 1 diabetes.

This clone has more than one count but fewer than ten. The chain couples TRBV7-2 to TRBJ1-2, with unresolved D. V lost 5 bases and J 4 bases, leaving 11 bases between the germline ends. This CDR3 has 13 amino acids. CDR1 is SGHTA and CDR2 is FQGNSA in the germline V gene. DNA of the CDR3: TGTGCCAGCAGCAGCGGACTGGGCTATGGCTACACCTTC. Protein: CASSSGLGYGYTF.

This rearrangement joins TRBV21-1 to TRBJ2-1; the table's TRBD1 call for D was not verified on the DNA. TRBV21-1 is deemed a pseudogene. The CDR3 extends over 15 amino acids. The CDR3 bases are TGTGCCAGCAGCAAAGCGCGGGGGACAGGGAATGAGCAGTTCTTC. It specifies CASSKARGTGNEQFF.

This clone was counted between two and nine times. The J gene is TRBJ2-2, the V gene TRBV6-1; D perhaps matches TRBD2 (5 bases). The CDR3 loop spans 15 amino acids. Trimming stripped 5 bases from V and 5 bases from J, with 15 bases between. From germline, CDR1 is MNHNS and CDR2 SASEGT. This CDR3 reads CASSLDWLRTGELFF. Written as DNA, the CDR3 is TGTGCCAGCAGTTTGGACTGGCTTCGGACCGGGGAGCTGTTTTTT.

This clone was recorded a few times. The chain links TRBV5-4 to TRBJ2-2, with D tentatively TRBD2 (5 bases). The CDR3 length is 15 residues. Trimming left V 4 bases short and J 0 bases short, with 10 bases between. The V gene's germline CDR1 is SGHNT and CDR2 YYREEE (reference sequence). The CDR3 region has the DNA TGTGCCAGCAGCAGGCGGGTAACGAACACCGGGGAGCTGTTTTTT. This gives the protein CASSRRVTNTGELFF.

The chain is built from TRBV7-2 and TRBJ2-3; 9 nucleotides align to TRBD2. The CDR3 totals 16 residues. Trimming at V came to 4 bases and at J to 8 bases, leaving 13 bases not matched to a gene. Germline V CDR1 and CDR2: SGHTA, FQGNSA. CDR3 nucleotide sequence: TGTGCCAGCAGCTCCTCCAGCGGGGGGCCCACGGGTACGCAGTATTTT. Translation: CASSSSSGGPTGTQYF.

A few counts support this clone. V gene TRBV2 combines with J gene TRBJ2-5; D is possibly TRBD2 (5 bases). The V and J ends lost 7 bases and 1 base respectively, with 7 bases between them. This CDR3 is 12 amino acids long. Looked up from germline, CDR1 is SNHLY and CDR2 is FYNNEI. CDR3 region: CASMRAQETQYF. For the CDR3, the DNA is TGTGCCAGCATGCGGGCCCAAGAGACCCAGTACTTC.

The chain carries TRBV14 and TRBJ2-7, with 9 bases fitting TRBD1. Per the germline V gene, CDR1 is SGHDN and CDR2 is FVKESK. The CDR3 runs 14 residues. V lost 3 bases, J lost 6 bases, and 6 bases stayed unmatched. The chain's CDR3 is CASSQRDRAGEQYF. In nucleotides, the CDR3 is TGTGCCAGCAGCCAGAGGGACAGGGCTGGCGAGCAGTACTTC.

As regards this clone: The identical CDR3 is also encoded by other nucleotide sequences in the sample. The chain carries TRBV4-1 and TRBJ1-1, with D tentatively TRBD1 (5 bases). In germline, CDR1 is MGHRA, CDR2 YSYEKL. V was clipped by 1 base and J by 1 base, with 7 bases between them. This CDR3 is 14 amino acids long. The CDR3 DNA is TGCGCCAGCAGCCAAGTCGGGGGGAACACTGAAGCTTTCTTT. Its protein is CASSQVGGNTEAFF.

The rearrangement uses TRBV5-4 and TRBJ2-2, with a tentative D call TRBD1 (5 bases). The length of the CDR3 is 17 residues. From germline, CDR1 is SGHNT and CDR2 YYREEE (reference sequence). V was shortened by 0 bases and J by 1 base, with 13 bases between the two germline ends. The CDR3 nucleotides are TGTGCCAGCAGCTTGGCTGCGGCAGGACAGAACACCGGGGAGCTGTTTTTT. Its translation: CASSLAAAGQNTGELFF.

This clone was seen a handful of times. V is TRBV2 and J is TRBJ2-7; no reliable D call. Per germline, CDR1 SNHLY and CDR2 FYNNEI. The CDR3 runs to 13 residues. The germline V and J ends were trimmed by 6 bases and 2 bases, with 11 bases remaining between them. Here the CDR3 DNA reads TGTGCCAGCAGCGAGGAGTCCCCCTACGAGCAGTACTTC. Amino acids: CASSEESPYEQYF.

The V and J genes are TRBV7-9 and TRBJ2-6; 7 nucleotides match TRBD1. Unmatched junction bases numbered 7, after V lost 5 bases and J lost 0 bases. The CDR3 contains 17 residues. Germline CDR1 is SEHNR and CDR2 is FQNEAQ (reference sequence). CDR3 residues: CASSPRQGDSGANVLTF. The CDR3 nucleotides read TGTGCCAGCAGCCCTAGACAGGGCGACTCTGGGGCCAACGTCCTGACTTTC. The variable domain in full, completed from reference TRBV7-9 and TRBJ2-6, reads DTGVSQNPRHKITKRGQNVTFRCDPISEHNRLYWYRQTLGQGPEFLTYFQNEAQLEKSRLLSDRFSAERPKGSFSTLEIQRTEQGDSAMYLCASSPRQGDSGANVLTFGAGSRLTVL.

There are a few counts of this clone. This CDR3 is CASSTRGGLAGDEQFF. Here the CDR3 DNA reads TGTGCCAGCAGCACACGGGGTGGGCTAGCGGGGGATGAGCAGTTCTTC. The chain combines TRBV11-3 with TRBJ2-1; 10 bases fit TRBD2. CDR3 length: 16 residues. J was trimmed by 8 bases and V by 5 bases; bases with no gene match: 12. Per germline, CDR1 SGHNT and CDR2 YENEEA.

The CDR3 is CASSLLAGVYNEQFF. As DNA, the CDR3 is TGCGCCAGCAGTTTACTAGCGGGAGTCTACAATGAGCAGTTCTTC. J is TRBJ2-1 and V is TRBV10-2; 11 bases match TRBD2. V shed 5 bases and J 3 bases; nucleotides not matched to a gene: 3. Germline V gives CDR1 WSHSY, CDR2 SAAADI. The CDR3 consists of 15 residues.

The V gene is TRBV29-1, the J gene TRBJ2-6; possible D gene TRBD2, 6 bases. Per germline, CDR1 SQVTM and CDR2 ANQGSEA. V was clipped by 2 bases and J by 0 bases, with 14 bases between them. The CDR3 has 17 residues. CDR3 protein: CSVESGGMTSGANVLTF. The CDR3 DNA reads as TGCAGCGTTGAATCAGGAGGGATGACCTCTGGGGCCAACGTCCTGACTTTC.

Only a few counts were recorded for this clone. V and J are TRBV5-4 and TRBJ2-5; 7 bases match TRBD1. The length of the CDR3 is 15 residues. Germline trimming cut 0 bases from V and 3 bases from J; bases unmatched to any gene: 5. Germline CDR1 is SGHNT and CDR2 is YYREEE (reference sequence). CDR3 in DNA: TGTGCCAGCAGCTTGGTCGGACAGGCAGAAGAGACCCAGTACTTC. Residues: CASSLVGQAEETQYF.

This clone was picked up a small number of times. The sample contains more than one DNA sequence encoding this CDR3. The V and J genes are TRBV5-1 and TRBJ2-1, with TRBD2 matching over 14 bases. The CDR3 runs 15 residues. Germline CDR1 is SGHRS and CDR2 is YFSETQ. The J segment lost 7 bases and the V segment lost 0 bases, leaving 0 bases of the junction unmatched. The DNA for the CDR3 is TGCGCCAGCAGCTTGGGACTAGCGGGGGGGAATGAGCAGTTCTTC. It codes for CASSLGLAGGNEQFF.

This clone was seen only a few times. The chain recombines TRBV5-1 with TRBJ2-6; no firm D call. The germline V gene encodes CDR1 SGHRS and CDR2 YFSETQ. V was trimmed by 2 bases and J by 3 bases, leaving 6 bases between them. This CDR3 spans 14 amino acids. The CDR3 DNA follows: TGCGCCAGCAGCTTACTTTTTGGGGCCAACGTCCTGACTTTC. It is translated as CASSLLFGANVLTF.

The chain is built from TRBV11-2 and TRBJ1-1, with TRBD1 matching over 8 bases. J gave up 6 bases and V 4 bases, and 7 bases lay outside the gene matches. The CDR3 length is 14 residues. In germline, CDR1 is SGHAT, CDR2 FQNNGV. This CDR3 reads CASSYSDRAAEAFF. DNA for the CDR3: TGTGCCAGCAGCTACTCGGACAGGGCGGCTGAAGCTTTCTTT. The full variable domain, its missing parts supplied by reference TRBV11-2 and TRBJ1-1, is EAGVAQSPRYKIIEKRQSVAFWCNPISGHATLYWYQQILGQGPKLLIQFQNNGVVDDSQLPKDRFSAERLKGVDSTLKIQPAKLEDSAVYLCASSYSDRAAEAFFGQGTRLTVV.

The gene calls are TRBV7-9 and TRBJ1-1; the D gene is possibly TRBD1 (6 bases). V gave up 5 bases and J gave up 0 bases, with 10 bases separating them. Germline V gene data show CDR1 as SEHNR and CDR2 as FQNEAQ (reference sequence). CDR3 size: 14 residues. In DNA, the CDR3 is TGTGCCAGCAGCCCCCAGGGGATGAACACTGAAGCTTTCTTT. Translated, it gives CASSPQGMNTEAFF.

The chain carries TRBV5-6 and TRBJ2-5; 8 bases align to TRBD1. The CDR3 covers 15 residues. From germline, CDR1 is SGHDT and CDR2 YYEEEE. Trimming removed 0 bases from V and 2 bases from J; junction bases left unmatched: 3. DNA of the CDR3: TGTGCCAGCAGCTTGGGGACAGGGCAGCAAGAGACCCAGTACTTC. Amino acids: CASSLGTGQQETQYF.

About this clone itself: The sample carries other DNA sequences with the same CDR3. This chain links TRBV5-1 with TRBJ2-7, with 11 bases fitting TRBD1. J was trimmed by 5 bases and V by 3 bases; bases with no gene match: 4. Germline values: CDR1 SGHRS, CDR2 YFSETQ. The CDR3 is 14 amino acids. The CDR3 loop reads CASSSGQGADEQYF. DNA of the CDR3: TGCGCCAGCAGCTCCGGACAGGGGGCGGACGAGCAGTACTTC. The complete variable domain, with remaining parts taken from reference TRBV5-1 and TRBJ2-7, reads KAGVTQTPRYLIKTRGQQVTLSCSPISGHRSVSWYQQTPGQGLQFLFEYFSETQRNKGNFPGRFSGRQFSNSRSEMNVSTLELGDSALYLCASSSGQGADEQYFGPGTRLTVT.

The chain couples TRBV28 to TRBJ2-1; TRBD2 agrees at 11 bases. CDR3 size: 15 residues. In germline, CDR1 is MDHEN, CDR2 SYDVKM. With V trimmed by 7 bases and J by 8 bases, 10 bases remained unmatched. CDR3 region: CASTDTSGGKDEQFF. The CDR3 nucleotides are TGTGCCAGCACCGATACTAGCGGGGGTAAGGATGAGCAGTTCTTC.

This clone was seen only a few times. V gene TRBV5-1 combines with J gene TRBJ1-1; 7 bases map to TRBD1. Looked up from germline, CDR1 is SGHRS and CDR2 is YFSETQ. The CDR3 spans 15 residues. The V gene end was trimmed by 3 bases and the J gene end by 0 bases; junction bases not matched to a gene: 5. The CDR3 DNA reads TGCGCCAGCAGCTGGGGACAGCCAATGAACACTGAAGCTTTCTTT. Protein: CASSWGQPMNTEAFF.

J is TRBJ2-3 and V is TRBV14; D is possibly TRBD2 (5 bases). Trimming stripped 1 base from V and 7 bases from J, with 12 bases between. The length of the CDR3 is 14 residues. Germline CDR1 SGHDN, CDR2 FVKESK. The CDR3 sequence is CASSQALSGNTQYF. CDR3 nucleotides: TGTGCCAGCAGCCAAGCGTTATCGGGAAATACGCAGTATTTT.

This sequence joins TRBV29-1 and TRBJ1-2, with unresolved D. The CDR3 contains 12 residues. The ends were cut back, 4 bases at V and 6 bases at J, with 12 bases in the middle. Germline assignment: CDR1 SQVTM and CDR2 ANQGSEA. This CDR3 is CSVGRPRDGYTF. The CDR3 DNA reads TGCAGCGTTGGACGACCGAGGGATGGCTACACCTTC.

The sample holds a few counts of this clone. The gene calls are TRBV6-5 and TRBJ2-5; 10 bases align to TRBD2. The CDR3 runs 13 residues. The junction had 4 bases not matched to a gene; V was cut back by 7 bases and J by 5 bases. Looked up from germline, CDR1 is MNHEY and CDR2 is SVGAGI. Written as DNA, the CDR3 is TGTGCCAGCAATGTACTAGCGGGGGAGACCCAGTACTTC. Protein product: CASNVLAGETQYF.

The chain is built from TRBV6-5 and TRBJ2-7; 8 bases are shared with TRBD1. The CDR3 sequence is 15 residues long. The V gene's germline CDR1 is MNHEY and CDR2 SVGAGI. V gave up 0 bases and J gave up 1 base; unmatched junction bases: 2. CDR3 sequence (DNA): TGTGCCAGCAGTTACTCAAGGGACAGGTCCTACGAGCAGTACTTC. Translating gives CASSYSRDRSYEQYF.